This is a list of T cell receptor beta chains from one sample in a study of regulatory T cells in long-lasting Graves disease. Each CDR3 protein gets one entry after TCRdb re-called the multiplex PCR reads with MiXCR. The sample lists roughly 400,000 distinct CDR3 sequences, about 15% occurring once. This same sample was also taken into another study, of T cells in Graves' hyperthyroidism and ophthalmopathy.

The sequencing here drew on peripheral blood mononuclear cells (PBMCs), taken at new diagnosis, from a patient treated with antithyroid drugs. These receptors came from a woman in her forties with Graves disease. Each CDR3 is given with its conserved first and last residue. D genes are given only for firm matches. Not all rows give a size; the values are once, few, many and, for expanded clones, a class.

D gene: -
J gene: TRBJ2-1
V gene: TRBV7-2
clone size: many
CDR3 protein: CASTQWRGGNEQFF
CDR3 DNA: TGTGCCAGCACCCAATGGAGGGGAGGAAATGAGCAGTTCTTC

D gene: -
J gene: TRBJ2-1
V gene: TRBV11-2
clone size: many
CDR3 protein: CASSLARGLADYEQFF
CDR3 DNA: TGTGCCAGCAGCTTAGCCCGGGGGCTAGCGGACTACGAGCAGTTCTTC

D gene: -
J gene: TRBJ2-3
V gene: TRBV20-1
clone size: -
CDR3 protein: CSARDWQAGSTDTQYF
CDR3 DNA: TGCAGTGCTAGAGATTGGCAGGCGGGCAGCACAGATACGCAGTATTTT

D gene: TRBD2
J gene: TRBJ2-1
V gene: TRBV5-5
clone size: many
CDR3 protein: CASSFASGSPYNEQFF
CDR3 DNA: TGTGCCAGCAGCTTTGCTAGCGGGAGCCCCTACAATGAGCAGTTCTTC

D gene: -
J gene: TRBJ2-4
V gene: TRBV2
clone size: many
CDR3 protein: CASSQTSLAKNIQYF
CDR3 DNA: TGTGCCAGCAGTCAAACATCCTTAGCCAAAAACATTCAGTACTTC

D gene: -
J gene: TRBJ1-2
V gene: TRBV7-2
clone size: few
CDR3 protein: CASSLGQLRDYTF
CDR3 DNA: TGTGCCAGCAGCTTAGGGCAACTTCGTGACTACACCTTC

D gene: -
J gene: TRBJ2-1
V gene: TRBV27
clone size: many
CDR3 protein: CASSLGLSHNEQFF
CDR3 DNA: TGTGCCAGCAGTTTAGGACTTTCCCACAATGAGCAGTTCTTC

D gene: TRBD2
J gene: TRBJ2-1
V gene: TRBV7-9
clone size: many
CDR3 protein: CASSLQLAGRGQFF
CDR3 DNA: TGTGCCAGCAGCTTACAGTTAGCGGGTCGAGGGCAGTTCTTC

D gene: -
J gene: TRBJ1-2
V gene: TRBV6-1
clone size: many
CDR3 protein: CASSWVNYGYTF
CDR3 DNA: TGTGCCAGCAGCTGGGTAAACTATGGCTACACCTTC

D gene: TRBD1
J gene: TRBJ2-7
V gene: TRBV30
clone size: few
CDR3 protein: CAWSGQARYEQYF
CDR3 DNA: TGTGCCTGGTCCGGACAGGCCAGGTACGAGCAGTACTTC

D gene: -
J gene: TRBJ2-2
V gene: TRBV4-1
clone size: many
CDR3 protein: CASSRQSDTGELFF
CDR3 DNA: TGCGCCAGCAGCCGCCAATCAGACACCGGGGAGCTGTTTTTT

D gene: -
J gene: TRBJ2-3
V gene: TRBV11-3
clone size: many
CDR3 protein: CASSFWGRDGTDTQYF
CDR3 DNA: TGTGCCAGCAGCTTTTGGGGGCGAGATGGCACAGATACGCAGTATTTT

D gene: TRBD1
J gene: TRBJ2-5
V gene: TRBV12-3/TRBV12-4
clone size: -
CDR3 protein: CASRALGQGGETQYF
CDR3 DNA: TGTGCCAGCAGGGCCCTGGGACAGGGAGGGGAGACCCAGTACTTC

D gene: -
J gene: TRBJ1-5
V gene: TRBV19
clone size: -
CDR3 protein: CASKRGYDSNQPQHF
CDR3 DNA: TGTGCCAGCAAAAGGGGATATGATAGCAATCAGCCCCAGCATTTT

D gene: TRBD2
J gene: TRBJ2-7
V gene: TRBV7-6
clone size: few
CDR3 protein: CASSLERAGGPGEQYF
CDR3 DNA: TGTGCCAGCAGCTTAGAAAGAGCGGGAGGGCCCGGCGAGCAGTACTTC

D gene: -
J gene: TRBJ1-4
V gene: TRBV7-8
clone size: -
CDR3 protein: CASSPTRQGEKLFF
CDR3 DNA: TGTGCCAGCAGCCCGACAAGGCAGGGGGAAAAACTGTTTTTT

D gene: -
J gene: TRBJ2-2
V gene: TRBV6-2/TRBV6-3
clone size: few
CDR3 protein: CASSYYGGSTGELFF
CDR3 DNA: TGTGCCAGCAGTTACTACGGCGGATCCACCGGGGAGCTGTTTTTT

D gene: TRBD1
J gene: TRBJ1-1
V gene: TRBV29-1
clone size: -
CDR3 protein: CGVAGGRLEAFF
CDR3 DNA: TGCGGCGTTGCAGGGGGCCGTCTTGAAGCTTTCTTT

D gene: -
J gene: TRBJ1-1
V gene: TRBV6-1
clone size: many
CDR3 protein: CASRTQGTEAFF
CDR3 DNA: TGTGCCAGCAGGACTCAGGGCACTGAAGCTTTCTTT

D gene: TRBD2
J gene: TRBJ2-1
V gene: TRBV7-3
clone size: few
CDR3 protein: CASNPQSGGPYDEQFF
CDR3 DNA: TGTGCCAGCAACCCACAATCGGGAGGGCCGTACGATGAGCAGTTCTTC

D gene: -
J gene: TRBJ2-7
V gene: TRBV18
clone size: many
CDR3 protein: CASSPRQRQPAGEQYF
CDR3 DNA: TGTGCCAGCTCACCACGGCAAAGGCAACCGGCGGGCGAGCAGTACTTC

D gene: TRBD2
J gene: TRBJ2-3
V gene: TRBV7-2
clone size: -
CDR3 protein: CASSLEGGGATDTQYF
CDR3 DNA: TGTGCCAGCAGCTTAGAGGGCGGGGGGGCCACAGATACGCAGTATTTT

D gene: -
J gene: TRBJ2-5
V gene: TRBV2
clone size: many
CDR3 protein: CASNRGSSGETQYF
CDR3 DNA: TGTGCCAGCAACCGCGGGTCATCGGGAGAGACCCAGTACTTC

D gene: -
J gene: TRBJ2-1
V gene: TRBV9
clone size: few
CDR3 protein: CASSVDPDYPGQFF
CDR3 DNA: TGTGCCAGCAGCGTAGACCCGGACTACCCAGGGCAGTTCTTC

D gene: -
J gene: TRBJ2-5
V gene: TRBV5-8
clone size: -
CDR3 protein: CASSWTGIQETQYF
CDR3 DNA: TGTGCCAGCAGCTGGACGGGGATTCAAGAGACCCAGTACTTC

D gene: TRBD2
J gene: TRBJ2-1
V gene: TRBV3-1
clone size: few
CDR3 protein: CASSTPGEGQFF
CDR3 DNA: TGTGCCAGCAGCACCCCCGGGGAGGGCCAGTTCTTC

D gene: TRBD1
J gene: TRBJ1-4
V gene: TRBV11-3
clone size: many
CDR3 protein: CASSLRGPGEKLFF
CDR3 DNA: TGTGCCAGCAGCTTAAGGGGGCCGGGTGAAAAACTGTTTTTT

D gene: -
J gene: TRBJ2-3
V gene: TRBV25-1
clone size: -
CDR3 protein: CASSRDRTRTDTQYF
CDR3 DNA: TGTGCCAGCAGTCGAGACAGGACGAGGACAGATACGCAGTATTTT

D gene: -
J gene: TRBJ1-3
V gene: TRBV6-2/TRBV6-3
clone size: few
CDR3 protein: CASSYSTVPGDSGNTIYF
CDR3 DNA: TGTGCCAGCAGTTACTCGACGGTCCCGGGGGACTCTGGAAACACCATATATTTT

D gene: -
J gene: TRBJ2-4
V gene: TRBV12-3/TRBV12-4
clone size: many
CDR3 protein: CASSLARNIQYF
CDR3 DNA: TGTGCCAGCAGTTTAGCCAGAAACATTCAGTACTTC

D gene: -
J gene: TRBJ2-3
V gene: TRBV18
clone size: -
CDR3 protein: CASSPAGVLTDTQYF
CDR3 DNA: TGTGCCAGCTCTCCAGCGGGCGTACTCACAGATACGCAGTATTTT

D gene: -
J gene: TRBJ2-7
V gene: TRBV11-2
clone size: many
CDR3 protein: CASSLETLSYEQYF
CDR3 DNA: TGTGCCAGCAGCTTAGAGACCCTCTCCTACGAGCAGTACTTC

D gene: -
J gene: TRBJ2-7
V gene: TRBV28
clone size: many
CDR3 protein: CASSYMRQSSYEQYF
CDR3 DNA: TGTGCCAGCAGCTATATGAGACAGAGCTCCTACGAGCAGTACTTC

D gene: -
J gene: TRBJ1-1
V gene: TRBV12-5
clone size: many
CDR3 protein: CASGGRASGTEAFF
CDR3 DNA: TGTGCTAGTGGGGGAAGGGCCTCGGGCACTGAAGCTTTCTTT

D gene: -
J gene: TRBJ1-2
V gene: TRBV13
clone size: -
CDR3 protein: CASSLAEVPNYGYTF
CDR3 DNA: TGTGCCAGCAGCTTAGCAGAGGTACCTAACTATGGCTACACCTTC

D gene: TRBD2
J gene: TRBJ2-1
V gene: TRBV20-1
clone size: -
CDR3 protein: CSARARLAASYNEQFF
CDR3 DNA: TGCAGTGCTAGAGCTCGACTAGCGGCCTCCTACAATGAGCAGTTCTTC

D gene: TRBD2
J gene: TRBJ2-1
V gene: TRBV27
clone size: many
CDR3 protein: CASSLAGRHYNEQFF
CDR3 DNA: TGTGCCAGCAGTCTAGCGGGAAGGCACTACAATGAGCAGTTCTTC

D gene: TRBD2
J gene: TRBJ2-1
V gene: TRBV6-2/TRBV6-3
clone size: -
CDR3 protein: CASSYPTSGRAAYGSVAQFF
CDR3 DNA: TGTGCCAGCAGTTACCCGACTAGCGGGAGGGCCGCTTACGGGTCTGTCGCGCAGTTCTTC

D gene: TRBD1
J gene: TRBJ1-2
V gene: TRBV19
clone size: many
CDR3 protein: CASSIVRQGRYGYTF
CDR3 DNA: TGTGCCAGTAGTATAGTCCGACAGGGACGCTATGGCTACACCTTC

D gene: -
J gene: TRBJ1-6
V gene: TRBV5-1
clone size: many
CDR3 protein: CASSLSQGWHSPLHF
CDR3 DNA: TGCGCCAGCAGCTTGAGTCAGGGATGGCATTCACCCCTCCACTTT

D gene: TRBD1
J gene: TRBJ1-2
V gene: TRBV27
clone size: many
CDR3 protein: CASSQGGPNYGYTF
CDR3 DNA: TGTGCCAGCAGTCAGGGGGGGCCTAACTATGGCTACACCTTC

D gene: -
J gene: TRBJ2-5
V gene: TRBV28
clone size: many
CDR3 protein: CASSLGRLETQYF
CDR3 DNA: TGTGCCAGCAGTTTAGGGCGGTTAGAGACCCAGTACTTC

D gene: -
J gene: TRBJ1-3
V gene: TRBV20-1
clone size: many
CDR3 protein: CSARDRTAGNTIYF
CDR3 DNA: TGCAGTGCTAGAGATAGAACAGCTGGAAACACCATATATTTT

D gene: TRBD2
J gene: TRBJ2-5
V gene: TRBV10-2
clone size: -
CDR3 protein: CASSESGTSGETQYF
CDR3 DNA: TGCGCCAGCAGTGAGAGCGGGACCTCGGGAGAGACCCAGTACTTC

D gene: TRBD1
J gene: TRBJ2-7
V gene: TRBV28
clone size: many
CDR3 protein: CASSEPQGARDEQYF
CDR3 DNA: TGTGCCAGCAGCGAGCCACAGGGGGCGCGGGACGAGCAGTACTTC

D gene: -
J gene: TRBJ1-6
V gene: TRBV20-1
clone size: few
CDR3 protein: CSAKGSFNSPLHF
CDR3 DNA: TGCAGTGCTAAGGGGTCCTTTAATTCACCCCTCCACTTT

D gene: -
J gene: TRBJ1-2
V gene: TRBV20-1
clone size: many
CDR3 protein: CSARDRLEYRVNYGYTF
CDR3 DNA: TGCAGTGCTAGAGATCGGTTAGAGTACAGGGTAAACTATGGCTACACCTTC

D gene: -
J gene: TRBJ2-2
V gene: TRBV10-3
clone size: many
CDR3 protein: CAISDPARGTGELFF
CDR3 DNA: TGTGCCATCAGTGATCCAGCTCGGGGCACCGGGGAGCTGTTTTTT

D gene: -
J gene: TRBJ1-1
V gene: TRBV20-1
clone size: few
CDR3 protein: CSAASQSTEAFF
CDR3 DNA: TGCAGTGCTGCTTCGCAAAGCACTGAAGCTTTCTTT